These 3 T cell receptor beta chains came from one sample sequenced in a study of cytomegalovirus exposure and HLA in healthy donors. PCR primers comprised 60 Vbeta and 13 Jbeta primers. The data were produced by immunoSEQ multiplex PCR, yet TCRdb's version contains in-frame clones alone and is incomplete. The sample carries around 170,000 clones, around 80% recorded once. Sequenced material: PBMCs. These receptors were obtained from a girl aged 10 to 17 in good health and CMV-seropositive.

The chain recombines TRBV10-2 with TRBJ2-1, with TRBD2 matching over 7 bases. V shed 3 bases and J 2 bases; nucleotides not matched to a gene: 4. This CDR3 has 15 amino acids. Germline CDR1 is WSHSY and CDR2 is SAAADI. The CDR3 spells CASSDLAGPYNEQFF. CDR3 nucleotides: TGCGCCAGCAGTGACTTAGCGGGTCCCTACAATGAGCAGTTCTTC.

This chain links TRBV29-1 with TRBJ1-2, with D possibly matching TRBD1 (5 bases). This CDR3 is built from 12 residues. The germline V gene encodes CDR1 SQVTM and CDR2 ANQGSEA. V was pared by 4 bases and J by 7 bases, with 13 bases between. This chain's CDR3 is CSVGRGRGGYTF. The DNA for the CDR3 is TGCAGCGTTGGAAGAGGGAGGGGTGGCTACACCTTC.

This clone occurred once. The rearrangement uses TRBV6-5 and TRBJ2-4; 10 nucleotides agree with TRBD2. The CDR3 extends over 15 amino acids. V was pared by 6 bases and J by 3 bases, with 5 bases of the junction left unmatched. Germline CDR1 MNHEY, CDR2 SVGAGI. The CDR3, as DNA: TGTGCCAGCAGCTGGACTAGCGGTCTCAAAAACATTCAGTACTTC. Amino acid sequence: CASSWTSGLKNIQYF.